This T cell receptor beta chain derives from a study of early T cells in non-severe SARS-CoV-2 infection (dated by TCRdb to about 2021). Some background on the complete study: Bulk RNA from unsorted whole blood was used for TCR sequencing, so alpha and beta chains could not be paired. Study-wide findings and limitations: Matching against VDJdb was skewed toward anti-spike CD8 responses, likely underestimated virus-specific expansions, and missed private and CD4 specificities.

CDR1 is given as LGHNA and CDR2 as YNFKEQ, both from the germline V gene. V drops 5 bases and J drops 2 bases, leaving 15 bases in between. Measured from the cysteine to the phenylalanine, the CDR3 is 15 residues long. The retained sequence is limited to the CDR3, 45 bases, with the frame set at the first base. Set within a cohort of healthcare workers in London, UK, this nested case-control study involved weekly PCR testing of nasopharyngeal swabs along with blood sampling. Healthcare workers were recruited during the week of the UK lockdown, between 23 and 31 March 2020, and followed weekly for up to roughly 15 weeks. Library method: 5' RACE. Sequenced using a NextSeq 500. The TCR library protocol attached unique molecular identifiers to individual cDNA molecules to correct for sequencing error and PCR bias. Both TCR alpha and beta chains were sequenced, and tight co-correlation was observed between alpha and beta sequence abundances in each sample. The paper's processing steps were these. V gene, J gene and CDR3 annotation of TCR sequences was performed with Decombinator V4. Expanded TCRs were defined as changing significantly between any two time points under a Poisson model with p below 0.0001. TCR abundances were normalised to the total number of TCRs sequenced in each sample and reported as counts per million. TRAV1-2 paired with TRAJ12, TRAJ20 or TRAJ33 defined MAIT TCRs, while TRAV10 paired with TRAJ18 defined iNKT TCRs. VDJdb, accessed on 1 November 2021, was searched for TCRs annotated for CMV, EBV and SARS-CoV-2, and TCRs annotated for more than one antigen were excluded. TCRdb trimmed public reads at Q25 via fastp, called clones via MiXCR and kept in-frame beta chains. Records with the same CDR3 protein are collapsed into one entry carrying the most frequent genes and DNA. These V and J calls rely on TCRdb rather than the paper's analysis. The sample table records around 76,000 distinct CDR3 sequences; around 10% of these occur just once. About 4.5% of the sample lies in the top ten.

This clonotype has ten or more counts. The antigen this receptor binds is unknown. No much larger clone exists at a distance of one base, and base qualities are not known. The receptor chain draws on TRBV4-2 and TRBJ2-5; the best D guess is TRBD2, with 5 bases matching. The clonotype comes from an adult who was a healthcare worker with PCR-confirmed SARS-CoV-2 infection or an uninfected control (not recorded which). The specimen was whole blood. The DNA reads as follows: TGTGCCAGCAGCGCCTCTTTGAGCGGTCAAGAGACCCAGTACTTC. Its product reads: CASSASLSGQETQYF.